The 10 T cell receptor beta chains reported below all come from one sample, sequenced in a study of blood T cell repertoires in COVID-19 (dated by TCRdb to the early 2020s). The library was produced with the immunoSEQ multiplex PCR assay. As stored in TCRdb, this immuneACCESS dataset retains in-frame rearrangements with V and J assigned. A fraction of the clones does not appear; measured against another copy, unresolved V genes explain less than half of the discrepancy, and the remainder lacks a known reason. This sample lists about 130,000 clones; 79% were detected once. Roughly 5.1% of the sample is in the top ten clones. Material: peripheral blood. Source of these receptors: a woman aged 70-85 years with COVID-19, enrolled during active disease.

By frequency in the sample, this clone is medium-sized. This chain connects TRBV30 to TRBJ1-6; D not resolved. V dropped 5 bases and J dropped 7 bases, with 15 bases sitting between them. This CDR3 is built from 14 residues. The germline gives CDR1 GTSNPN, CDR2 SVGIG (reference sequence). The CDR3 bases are TGTGCCTGGGGGTCCCCCGGGTCAAATTCACCCCTCCACTTT. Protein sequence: CAWGSPGSNSPLHF.

Written as DNA, the CDR3 is TGTGCCAGCAGCCCGGAGGTGGGTGAAGCTTTCTTT. Translated, it gives CASSPEVGEAFF. The V call is TRBV5-4, the J call TRBJ1-1; D remains ambiguous. Germline CDR1 is SGHNT and CDR2 is YYREEE (reference sequence). The CDR3 totals 12 residues. The V end lost 4 bases, the J end lost 7 bases, and 11 bases lay between the germline ends.

This CDR3 reads CASSELGFASYGYTF. The CDR3 nucleotides read TGTGCCAGCAGTGAATTAGGCTTCGCTAGCTATGGCTACACCTTC. This chain uses TRBV6-1 with TRBJ1-2, with unresolved D. Germline CDR1 MNHNS, CDR2 SASEGT. Trimming cost V 2 bases and J 4 bases, with 14 bases left between them. The CDR3 runs to 15 residues.

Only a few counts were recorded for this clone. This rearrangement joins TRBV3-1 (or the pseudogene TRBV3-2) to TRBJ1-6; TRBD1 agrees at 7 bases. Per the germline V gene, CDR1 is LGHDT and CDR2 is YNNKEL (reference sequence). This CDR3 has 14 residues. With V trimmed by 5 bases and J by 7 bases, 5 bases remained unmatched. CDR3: CASSGGQRNSPLHF. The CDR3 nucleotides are TGTGCCAGCAGCGGGGGACAGCGAAATTCACCCCTCCACTTT.

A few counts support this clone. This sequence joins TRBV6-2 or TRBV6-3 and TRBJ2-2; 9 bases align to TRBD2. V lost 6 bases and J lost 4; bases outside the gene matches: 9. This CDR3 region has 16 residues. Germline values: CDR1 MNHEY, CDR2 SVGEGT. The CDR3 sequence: CASSPRGGGATGELFF. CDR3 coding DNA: TGTGCCAGCAGCCCCCGGGGCGGGGGGGCCACCGGGGAGCTGTTTTTT.

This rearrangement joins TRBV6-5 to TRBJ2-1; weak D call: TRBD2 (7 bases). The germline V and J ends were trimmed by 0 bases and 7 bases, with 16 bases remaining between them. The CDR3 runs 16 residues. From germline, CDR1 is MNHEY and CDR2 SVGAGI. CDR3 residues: CASSYSPAGARNEQFF. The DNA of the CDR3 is TGTGCCAGCAGTTACTCCCCGGCGGGGGCGCGGAATGAGCAGTTCTTC.

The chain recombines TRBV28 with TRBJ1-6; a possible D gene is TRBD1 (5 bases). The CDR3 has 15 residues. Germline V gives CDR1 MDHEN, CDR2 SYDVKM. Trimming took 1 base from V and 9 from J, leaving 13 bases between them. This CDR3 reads CASSLLGGGSSPLHF. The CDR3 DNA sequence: TGTGCCAGCAGTTTATTGGGGGGAGGTAGTTCACCCCTCCACTTT.

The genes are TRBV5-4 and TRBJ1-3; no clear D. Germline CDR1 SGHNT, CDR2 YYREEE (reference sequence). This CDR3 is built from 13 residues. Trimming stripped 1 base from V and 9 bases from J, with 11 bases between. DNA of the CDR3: TGTGCCAGCAGCTTGAGGGAACGGGGCACCATATATTTT. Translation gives CASSLRERGTIYF.

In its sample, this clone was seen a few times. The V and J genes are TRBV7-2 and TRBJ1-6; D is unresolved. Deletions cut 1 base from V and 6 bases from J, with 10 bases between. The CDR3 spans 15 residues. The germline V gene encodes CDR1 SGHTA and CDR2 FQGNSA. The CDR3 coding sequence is TGTGCCAGCAGCTTAGACGGCGGCCCTAATTCACCCCTCCACTTT. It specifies CASSLDGGPNSPLHF.

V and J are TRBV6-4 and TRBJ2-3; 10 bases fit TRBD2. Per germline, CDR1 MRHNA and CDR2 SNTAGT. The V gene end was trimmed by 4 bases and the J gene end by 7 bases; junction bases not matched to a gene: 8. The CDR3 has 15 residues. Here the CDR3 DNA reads TGTGCCAGCAGTGCGGAGCGGGGGGGCATCCATACGCAGTATTTT. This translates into CASSAERGGIHTQYF.